This is a list of T cell receptor beta chains from one sample in a study of monozygotic twins with inflammatory bowel disease. TCRdb derives one entry per CDR3 protein from the 5' RACE reads, leaving out DNA. This sample's clone table lists more than 100,000 distinct CDR3 sequences. The sample comprised blood. The origin of the receptors is a human donor with ulcerative colitis or Crohn's disease, or a healthy co-twin of an affected twin (not recorded which). Both conserved end residues are part of each CDR3.

V gene: TRBV24-1; J gene: TRBJ2-3; CDR3 protein: CATSDPRTSTDTQYF
V gene: TRBV6-2/TRBV6-3; J gene: TRBJ2-6; CDR3 protein: CASSYPRSGANVLTF
V gene: TRBV7-2; J gene: TRBJ1-5; CDR3 protein: CASSLDRQPQHF
V gene: TRBV7-2; J gene: TRBJ1-1; CDR3 protein: CASNDGQPEAFF
V gene: TRBV29-1; J gene: TRBJ2-3; CDR3 protein: CSATRGGQSTDTQYF
V gene: TRBV30; J gene: TRBJ2-1; CDR3 protein: CAWSLETGLVSYNEQFF
V gene: TRBV7-3; J gene: TRBJ2-1; CDR3 protein: CASSSDRDRGGNEQFF
V gene: TRBV20-1; J gene: TRBJ2-7; CDR3 protein: CSARASGGAPGQYF
V gene: TRBV12-3/TRBV12-4; J gene: TRBJ2-3; CDR3 protein: CASSPLRGAVDTQYF
V gene: TRBV6-2/TRBV6-3; J gene: TRBJ2-2; CDR3 protein: CASRRDRGNSGELFF